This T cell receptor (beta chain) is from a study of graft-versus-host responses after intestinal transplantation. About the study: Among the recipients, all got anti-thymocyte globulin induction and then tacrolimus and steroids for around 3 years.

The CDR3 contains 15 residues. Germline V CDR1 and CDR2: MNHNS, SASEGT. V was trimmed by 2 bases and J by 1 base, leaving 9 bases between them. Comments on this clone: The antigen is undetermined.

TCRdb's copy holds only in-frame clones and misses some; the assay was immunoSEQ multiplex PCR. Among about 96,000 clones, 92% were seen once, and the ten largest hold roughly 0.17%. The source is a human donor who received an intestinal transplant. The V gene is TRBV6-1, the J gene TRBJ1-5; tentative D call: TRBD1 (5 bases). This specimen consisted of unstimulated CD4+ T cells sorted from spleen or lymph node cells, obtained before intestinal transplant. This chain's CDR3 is CASSERGSSNQPQHF. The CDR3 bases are TGTGCCAGCAGTGAAAGGGGATCCAGCAATCAGCCCCAGCATTTT.